This passage covers 8 T cell receptor beta chains from one sample sequenced in a study of cytomegalovirus exposure and HLA in healthy donors. The PCR ran on 60 Vbeta and 13 Jbeta primers. Using immunoSEQ multiplex PCR, the repertoire was profiled, and TCRdb retains in-frame clones only, with some absent. The sample includes over 150,000 clones, around 82% seen only once; the top ten take more than 0.35%. The source material was PBMCs. Receptors originate from a boy between 2 and 10 years old in good health and CMV-seronegative.

The chain joins TRBV19 to TRBJ1-2, with D maybe TRBD1 (6 bases). Trimming shortened V by 7 bases and J by 0 bases, and 15 bases separated the two germline ends. The length of the CDR3 is 15 residues. Germline V gene sequence: CDR1 LNHDA, CDR2 SQIVND (reference sequence). CDR3 bases: TGTGCCAGTACCCACCAGGGGTCGTCTAACTATGGCTACACCTTC. Protein: CASTHQGSSNYGYTF.

This clone turned up a few times. This chain uses TRBV6-5 with TRBJ1-5; TRBD1 matches at 9 bases. Trimming took 4 bases from V and 7 from J; bases not matched to a gene: 8. Germline CDR1 MNHEY, CDR2 SVGAGI. The CDR3 consists of 15 residues. The CDR3 nucleotides read TGTGCCAGCAGTTGGGGACAGGGAGACAACCAGCCCCAGCATTTT. Protein product: CASSWGQGDNQPQHF.

The chain links TRBV27 to TRBJ1-2, with a possible D match to TRBD1 (6 bases). Germline V gene sequence: CDR1 MNHEY, CDR2 SMNVEV (reference sequence). CDR3 length equals 14 residues. Trimming shortened V by 5 bases and J by 7 bases, and 17 bases separated the two germline ends. The CDR3 reads CASSRSGAEVGYTF. In nucleotides, the CDR3 is TGTGCCAGCAGTCGTTCAGGGGCTGAAGTTGGCTACACCTTC.

The chain has TRBV9 and TRBJ2-5, with 10 bases matching TRBD1. This CDR3 has 15 amino acids. Germline loops: CDR1 SGDLS, CDR2 YYNGEE. With 3 bases clipped from V and 2 bases from J, the junction kept 4 bases outside the gene matches. CDR3 sequence: CASSARDRGQETQYF. The CDR3 region has the DNA TGTGCCAGCAGCGCGAGGGACAGGGGACAAGAGACCCAGTACTTC.

The V call is TRBV27, the J call TRBJ2-7; TRBD2 matches at 9 bases. The CDR3 is made up of 14 amino acids. From germline, CDR1 is MNHEY and CDR2 SMNVEV (reference sequence). The ends lost 5 bases at V and 0 bases at J; junction bases unmatched: 2. CDR3: CASSPSGDSYEQYF. Here the CDR3 DNA reads TGTGCCAGCAGTCCTAGCGGGGACTCCTACGAGCAGTACTTC.

This clone was observed once. The V and J genes are TRBV5-4 and TRBJ2-4; no definite D call. The germline gives CDR1 SGHNT, CDR2 YYREEE (reference sequence). Trimming stripped 3 bases from V and 0 bases from J, with 10 bases between. The CDR3 is made up of 15 amino acids. Here the CDR3 reads CASSSYSKAKNIQYF. The CDR3 nucleotides read TGTGCCAGCAGCTCATATAGTAAAGCCAAAAACATTCAGTACTTC.

J is TRBJ1-1 and V is TRBV2; 7 bases are shared with TRBD1. Unmatched junction bases numbered 8, after V lost 6 bases and J lost 4 bases. The length of the CDR3 is 14 residues. CDR1 and CDR2 from the germline V gene are SNHLY and FYNNEI. CDR3 sequence reads: CASREGGQSTEAFF. The CDR3 region has the DNA TGTGCCAGCAGAGAGGGGGGACAGTCCACTGAAGCTTTCTTT.

The genes are TRBV5-8 and TRBJ2-1, with 8 bases identical to TRBD2. Germline V gives CDR1 SGHTS, CDR2 YDEGEE. The CDR3 covers 16 residues. V dropped 3 bases and J dropped 6; count of bases not matched to a gene: 11. For the CDR3, the DNA is TGTGCCAGCAGCTCCCCCGGGGGGGAAGAGGGCAATGAGCAGTTCTTC. Its protein product is CASSSPGGEEGNEQFF.